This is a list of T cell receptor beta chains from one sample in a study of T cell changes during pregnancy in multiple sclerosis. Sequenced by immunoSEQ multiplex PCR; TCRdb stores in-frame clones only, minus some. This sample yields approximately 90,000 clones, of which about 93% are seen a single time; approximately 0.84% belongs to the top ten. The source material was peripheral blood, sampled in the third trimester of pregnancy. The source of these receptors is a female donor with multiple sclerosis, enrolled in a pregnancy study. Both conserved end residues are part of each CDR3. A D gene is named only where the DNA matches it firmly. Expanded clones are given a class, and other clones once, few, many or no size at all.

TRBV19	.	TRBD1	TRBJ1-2	CASSTRTGRNYGYTF	TGTGCCAGTAGTACCAGGACAGGGCGTAACTATGGCTACACCTTC
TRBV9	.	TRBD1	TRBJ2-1	CASRPGQGRYNEQFF	TGTGCCAGCAGACCGGGACAGGGGAGGTACAATGAGCAGTTCTTC
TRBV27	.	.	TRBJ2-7	CASSLLRVRSYEQYF	TGTGCCAGCAGTTTACTCCGGGTACGCTCCTACGAGCAGTACTTC
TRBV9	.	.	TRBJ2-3	CASSDKSGSTDTQYF	TGTGCCAGCAGCGACAAGAGCGGGAGCACAGATACGCAGTATTTT
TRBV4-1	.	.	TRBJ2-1	CASSQEVRLAYSYNEQFF	TGCGCCAGCAGCCAAGAGGTCCGTTTAGCATACTCCTACAATGAGCAGTTCTTC
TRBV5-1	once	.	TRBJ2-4	CASSLFMRDIQYF	TGCGCCAGCAGCCTCTTTATGCGGGACATTCAGTACTTC
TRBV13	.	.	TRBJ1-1	CASSPEGYTEAFF	TGTGCCAGCAGCCCGGAGGGCTACACTGAAGCTTTCTTT
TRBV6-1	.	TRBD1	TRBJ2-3	CASRGDRGRTDTQYF	TGTGCCAGCAGGGGGGACAGGGGGAGGACAGATACGCAGTATTTT
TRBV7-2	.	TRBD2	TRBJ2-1	CASSPGLAGSYNEQFF	TGTGCCAGCAGCCCGGGACTAGCGGGGTCCTACAATGAGCAGTTCTTC
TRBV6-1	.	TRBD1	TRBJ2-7	CASNQGAPYEQYF	TGTGCCAGCAACCAGGGGGCTCCCTACGAGCAGTACTTC
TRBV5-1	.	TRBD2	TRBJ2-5	CASELGSSGSLQETQYF	TGCGCCAGCGAGCTTGGGTCTAGCGGGAGCCTCCAAGAGACCCAGTACTTC
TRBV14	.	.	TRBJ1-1	CASSQETGRNTEAFF	TGTGCCAGCAGCCAAGAAACAGGGCGAAACACTGAAGCTTTCTTT
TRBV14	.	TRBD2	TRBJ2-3	CASSPWGTSVRDTQYF	TGTGCCAGCAGCCCTTGGGGGACTAGCGTGAGGGATACGCAGTATTTT
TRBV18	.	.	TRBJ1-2	CASSRRENYGYTF	TGTGCCAGCTCCCGTCGGGAAAACTATGGCTACACCTTC
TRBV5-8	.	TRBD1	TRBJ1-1	CASSFGQGKNTEAFF	TGTGCCAGCAGCTTCGGACAGGGGAAGAACACTGAAGCTTTCTTT
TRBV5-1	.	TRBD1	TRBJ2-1	CASSSGTGGNEQFF	TGCGCCAGCAGTTCCGGGACAGGAGGCAATGAGCAGTTCTTC
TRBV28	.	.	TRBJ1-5	CASSFGRQNNQPQHF	TGTGCCAGCAGTTTTGGTCGACAAAACAATCAGCCCCAGCATTTT
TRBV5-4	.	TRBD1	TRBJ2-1	CASSYDRGEQFF	TGTGCCAGCAGCTACGACAGGGGTGAGCAGTTCTTC
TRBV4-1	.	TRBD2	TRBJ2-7	CASSQEWETSGRDEQYF	TGCGCCAGCAGCCAAGAGTGGGAAACTAGCGGGAGGGACGAGCAGTACTTC
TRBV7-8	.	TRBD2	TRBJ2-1	CASSLGGLAGAYEQFF	TGTGCCAGCAGCTTAGGAGGGCTAGCGGGAGCCTATGAGCAGTTCTTC
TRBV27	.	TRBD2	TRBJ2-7	CASGLAPAYEQYF	TGTGCCAGCGGACTAGCGCCCGCCTACGAGCAGTACTTC
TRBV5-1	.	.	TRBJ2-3	CASSLAGRPTDTQYF	TGCGCCAGCAGCTTGGCTGGGAGGCCCACAGATACGCAGTATTTT